In its sample, the clone carrying this TCR beta chain was seen a few times. TCRdb re-analysed the 5' RACE reads in MiXCR, keeping a single row per CDR3 protein. The profile covers 550,000 to 750,000 distinct CDR3 sequences, with roughly 14% appearing a single time and 11% to 15% taken by the ten largest. The sample comes from a study of T cells after yellow fever vaccination. CDR1 MGHDK and CDR2 SYGVNS come from the germline V gene. V lost 3 bases, J lost 2 bases, and 8 bases lay in between. This CDR3 spans 14 amino acids. The clonotype comes from a man younger than 40 who received the YFV17D yellow fever vaccine. Sequenced here: PBMCs, sampled on the day of the yellow fever booster vaccination. The chain carries TRBV25-1 and TRBJ1-5; possibly TRBD1 for D (6 bases). The CDR3 sequence is CASSETGGNQPQHF. The CDR3 DNA sequence: TGTGCCAGCAGTGAGACAGGCGGCAATCAGCCCCAGCATTTT. Drawing the rest from reference TRBV25-1 and TRBJ1-5, the complete variable domain is EADIYQTPRYLVIGTGKKITLECSQTMGHDKMYWYQQDPGMELHLIHYSYGVNSTEKGDLSSESTVSRIRTEHFPLTLESARPSHTSQYLCASSETGGNQPQHFGDGTRLSIL.